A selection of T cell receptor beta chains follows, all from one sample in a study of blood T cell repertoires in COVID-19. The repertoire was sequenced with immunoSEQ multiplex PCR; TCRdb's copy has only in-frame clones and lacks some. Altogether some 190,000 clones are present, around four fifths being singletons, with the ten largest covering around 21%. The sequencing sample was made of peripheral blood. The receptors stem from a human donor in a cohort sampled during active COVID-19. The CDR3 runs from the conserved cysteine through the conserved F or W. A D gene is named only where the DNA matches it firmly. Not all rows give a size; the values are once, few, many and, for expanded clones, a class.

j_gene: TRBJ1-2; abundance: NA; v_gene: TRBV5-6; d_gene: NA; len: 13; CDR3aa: CASTPFGRNGYTF; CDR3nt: TGTGCCAGCACCCCGTTCGGGAGAAATGGCTACACCTTC
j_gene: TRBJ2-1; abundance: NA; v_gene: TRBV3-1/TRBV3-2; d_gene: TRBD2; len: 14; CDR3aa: CASSQETGGSEQFF; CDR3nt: TGTGCCAGCAGCCAAGAAACGGGGGGAAGTGAGCAGTTCTTC
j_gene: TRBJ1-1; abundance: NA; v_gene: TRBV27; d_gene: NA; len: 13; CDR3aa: CASSPQGYGEAFF; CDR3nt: TGTGCCAGCAGTCCCCAGGGTTACGGTGAAGCTTTCTTT
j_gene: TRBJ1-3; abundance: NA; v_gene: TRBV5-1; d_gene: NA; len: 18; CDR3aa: CASSYGSRTHSSGNTIYF; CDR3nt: TGCGCCAGCAGCTACGGGTCTCGTACTCATTCCTCTGGAAACACCATATATTTT
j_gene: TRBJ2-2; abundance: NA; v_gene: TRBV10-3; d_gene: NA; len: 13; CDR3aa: CASEGPITGELFF; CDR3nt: TGTGCCTCCGAGGGCCCAATCACCGGGGAGCTGTTTTTT
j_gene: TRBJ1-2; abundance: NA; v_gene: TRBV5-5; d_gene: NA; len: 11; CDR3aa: CASSLGSGYTF; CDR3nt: TGTGCCAGCAGCCTGGGGAGCGGCTACACCTTC
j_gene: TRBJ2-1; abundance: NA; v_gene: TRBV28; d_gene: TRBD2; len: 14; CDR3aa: CASRLAGVPEEGFF; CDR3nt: TGTGCCAGCAGACTAGCGGGAGTTCCGGAGGAGGGGTTCTTC
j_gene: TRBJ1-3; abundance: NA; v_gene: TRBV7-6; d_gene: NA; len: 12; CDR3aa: CASSLQGSTIYF; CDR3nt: TGTGCCAGCAGCTTACAGGGTTCGACCATATATTTT
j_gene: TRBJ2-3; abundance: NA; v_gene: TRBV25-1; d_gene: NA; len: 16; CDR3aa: CASSESPGRSTDTQYF; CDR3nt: TGTGCCAGCAGTGAATCCCCAGGGAGGAGTACAGATACGCAGTATTTT
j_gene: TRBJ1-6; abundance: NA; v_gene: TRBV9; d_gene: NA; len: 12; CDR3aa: CASRSQNSPLHF; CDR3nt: TGTGCCAGCAGGTCACAGAATTCACCCCTCCACTTT
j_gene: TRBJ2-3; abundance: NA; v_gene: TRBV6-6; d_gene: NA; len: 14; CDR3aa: CASSYSLDTDTQYF; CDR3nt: TGTGCCAGCAGTTATAGCCTAGACACAGATACGCAGTATTTT
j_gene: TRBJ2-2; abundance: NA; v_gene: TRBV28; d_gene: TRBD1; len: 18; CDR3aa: CASSTPLGGQGDFGELFF; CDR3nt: TGTGCCAGCAGCACTCCCCTAGGGGGACAGGGCGATTTCGGGGAGCTGTTTTTT
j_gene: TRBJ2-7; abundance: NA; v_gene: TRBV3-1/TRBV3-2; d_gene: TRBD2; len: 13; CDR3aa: CACGGSTTYEQYF; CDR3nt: TGTGCCTGCGGGGGGTCGACAACCTACGAGCAGTACTTC
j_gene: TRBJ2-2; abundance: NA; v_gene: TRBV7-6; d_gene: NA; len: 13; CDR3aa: CASSSQAPGELFF; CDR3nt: TGTGCCAGCAGCTCTCAAGCCCCCGGGGAGCTGTTTTTT
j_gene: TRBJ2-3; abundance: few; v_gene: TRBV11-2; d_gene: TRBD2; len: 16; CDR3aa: CASSLAATSGADTQYF; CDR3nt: TGTGCCAGCAGCTTAGCCGCGACTAGCGGGGCCGATACGCAGTATTTT
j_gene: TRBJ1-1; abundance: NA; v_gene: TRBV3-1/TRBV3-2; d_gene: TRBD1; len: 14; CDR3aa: CASTKTGGNTEAFF; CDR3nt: TGTGCCAGCACGAAGACAGGGGGTAACACTGAAGCTTTCTTT
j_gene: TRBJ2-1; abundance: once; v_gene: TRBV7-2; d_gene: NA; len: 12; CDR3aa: CASSRGWNEQFF; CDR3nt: TGTGCCAGCAGCCGAGGGTGGAATGAGCAGTTCTTC
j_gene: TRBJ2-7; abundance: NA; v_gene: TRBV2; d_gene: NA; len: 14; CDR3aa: CASTSQGNFAEQYF; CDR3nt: TGTGCCAGCACGAGCCAGGGTAATTTCGCCGAGCAGTACTTC
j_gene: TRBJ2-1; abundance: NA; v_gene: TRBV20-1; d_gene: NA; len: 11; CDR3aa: CSARVRVEQFF; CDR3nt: TGCAGTGCTAGAGTGAGGGTTGAGCAGTTCTTC
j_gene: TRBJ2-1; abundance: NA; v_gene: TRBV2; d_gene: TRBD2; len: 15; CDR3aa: CASSVLAGGTDEQFF; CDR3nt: TGTGCCAGCAGTGTGTTAGCGGGAGGGACGGATGAGCAGTTCTTC
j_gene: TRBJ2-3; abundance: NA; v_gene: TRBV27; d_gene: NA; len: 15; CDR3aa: CASSSAGPSTDTQYF; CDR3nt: TGTGCCAGCAGTTCGGCAGGGCCGAGCACAGATACGCAGTATTTT
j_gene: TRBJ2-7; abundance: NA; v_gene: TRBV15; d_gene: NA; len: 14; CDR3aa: CATSRDLQGNEQYF; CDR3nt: TGTGCCACCAGCAGAGATCTCCAGGGGAACGAGCAGTACTTC
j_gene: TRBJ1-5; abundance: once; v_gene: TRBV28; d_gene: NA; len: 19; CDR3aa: CASSLRSARSLYSNQPQHF; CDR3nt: TGTGCCAGCAGTTTGCGGTCGGCCCGGTCGCTTTATAGCAATCAGCCCCAGCATTTT
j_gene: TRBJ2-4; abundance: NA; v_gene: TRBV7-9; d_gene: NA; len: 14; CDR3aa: CASSRLGGLDIQYF; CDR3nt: TGTGCCAGCAGCCGTCTCGGGGGGCTTGACATTCAGTACTTC
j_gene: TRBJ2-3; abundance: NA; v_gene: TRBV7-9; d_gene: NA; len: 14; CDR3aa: CASSQTTGTDTQYF; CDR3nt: TGTGCCAGCAGCCAAACGACAGGCACAGATACGCAGTATTTT
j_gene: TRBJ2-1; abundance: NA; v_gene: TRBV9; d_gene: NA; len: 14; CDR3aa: CASSVETLQNEQFF; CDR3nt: TGTGCCAGCAGCGTAGAGACACTTCAGAATGAGCAGTTCTTC
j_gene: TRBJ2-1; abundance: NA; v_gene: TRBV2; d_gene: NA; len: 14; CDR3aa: CASLYRSRENEQFF; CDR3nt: TGTGCCAGCCTATACCGTTCAAGGGAGAATGAGCAGTTCTTC
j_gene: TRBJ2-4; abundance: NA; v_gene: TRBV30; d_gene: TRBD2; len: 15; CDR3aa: CAWSRLSGGADIQYF; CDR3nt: TGTGCCTGGAGTCGCCTAAGCGGGGGGGCGGACATTCAGTACTTC
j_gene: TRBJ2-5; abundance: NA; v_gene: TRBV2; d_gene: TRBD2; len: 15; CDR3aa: CASSEMVAGEETQYF; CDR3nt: TGTGCCAGCAGTGAAATGGTAGCGGGCGAAGAGACCCAGTACTTC
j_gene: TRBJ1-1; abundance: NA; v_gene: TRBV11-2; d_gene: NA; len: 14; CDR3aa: CASSLDLGASEAFF; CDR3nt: TGTGCCAGCAGCTTAGATTTGGGGGCGTCTGAAGCTTTCTTT
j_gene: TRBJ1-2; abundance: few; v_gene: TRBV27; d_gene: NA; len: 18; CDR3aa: CASRRPPGGGQGKYGYTF; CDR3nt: TGTGCCAGCAGACGTCCCCCTGGTGGTGGGCAGGGGAAATATGGCTACACCTTC
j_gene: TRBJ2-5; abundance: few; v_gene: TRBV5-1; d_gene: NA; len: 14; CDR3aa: CASSLTPAEETQYF; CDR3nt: TGCGCCAGCAGCTTGACACCGGCGGAAGAGACCCAGTACTTC